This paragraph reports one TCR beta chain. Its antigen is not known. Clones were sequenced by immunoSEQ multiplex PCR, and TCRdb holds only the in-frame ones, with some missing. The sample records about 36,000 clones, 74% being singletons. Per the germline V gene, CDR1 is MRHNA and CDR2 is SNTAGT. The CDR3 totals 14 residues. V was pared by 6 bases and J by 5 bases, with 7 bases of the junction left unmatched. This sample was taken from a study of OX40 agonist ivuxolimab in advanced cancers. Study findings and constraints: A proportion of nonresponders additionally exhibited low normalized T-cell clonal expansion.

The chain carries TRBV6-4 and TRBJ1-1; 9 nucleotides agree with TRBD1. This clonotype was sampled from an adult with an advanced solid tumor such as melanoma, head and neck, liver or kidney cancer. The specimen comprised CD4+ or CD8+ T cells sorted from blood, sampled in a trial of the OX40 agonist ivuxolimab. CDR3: CASSRDRESTEAFF. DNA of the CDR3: TGTGCCAGCAGCCGGGACAGGGAGTCAACTGAAGCTTTCTTT.